Presented here are 6 T cell receptor beta chains from one specimen sequenced in a study of blood T cell repertoires in COVID-19. Only in-frame clones appear in the TCRdb table, and some are missing; sequencing was by immunoSEQ multiplex PCR. The repertoire holds a few hundred thousand clones, with 80% to 85% as singletons. What was sequenced was peripheral blood. Receptors originate from a human donor in a cohort sampled during active COVID-19.

The chain has TRBV27 and TRBJ1-2, with a possible D match to TRBD1 (6 bases). Trimming took 5 bases from V and 8 from J, leaving 18 bases between them. The CDR3 extends over 14 amino acids. Per the germline V gene, CDR1 is MNHEY and CDR2 is SMNVEV (reference sequence). The CDR3 loop reads CASSILGGAKGYTF. The DNA for the CDR3 is TGTGCCAGCAGTATCCTTGGGGGCGCTAAGGGCTACACCTTC.

The V call is TRBV11-2, the J call TRBJ1-2; tentative D call: TRBD1 (6 bases). Trimming stripped 6 bases from V and 2 bases from J, with 16 bases between. The V gene's germline CDR1 is SGHAT and CDR2 FQNNGV. The CDR3 has 15 amino acids. In nucleotides, the CDR3 is TGTGCCAGCAGAAAGACAGGTGGTGGGAACTATGGCTACACCTTC. This sequence encodes CASRKTGGGNYGYTF. Based on the CDR3 plus reference TRBV11-2 and TRBJ1-2, the full variable domain is EAGVAQSPRYKIIEKRQSVAFWCNPISGHATLYWYQQILGQGPKLLIQFQNNGVVDDSQLPKDRFSAERLKGVDSTLKIQPAKLEDSAVYLCASRKTGGGNYGYTFGSGTRLTVV.

J is TRBJ1-1 and V is TRBV6-4, with TRBD1 matching 9 bases. Trimming at V came to 6 bases and at J to 5 bases, leaving 7 bases not matched to a gene. Germline V gene data show CDR1 as MRHNA and CDR2 as SNTAGT. The CDR3 has 14 amino acids. DNA of the CDR3: TGTGCCAGCAGGGAGACAGGGGGATTTACTGAAGCTTTCTTT. It yields the protein CASRETGGFTEAFF.

This sequence joins TRBV7-9 and TRBJ2-5, with D possibly matching TRBD1 (6 bases). This CDR3 comprises 14 residues. The germline gives CDR1 SEHNR, CDR2 FQNEAQ (reference sequence). Trimming stripped 2 bases from V and 1 base from J, with 8 bases between. CDR3 nucleotides: TGTGCCAGCAGCTTACAGGGGACCCAAGAGACCCAGTACTTC. Its protein product is CASSLQGTQETQYF. The variable domain in full, with the rest retrieved from reference TRBV7-9 and TRBJ2-5, is DTGVSQNPRHKITKRGQNVTFRCDPISEHNRLYWYRQTLGQGPEFLTYFQNEAQLEKSRLLSDRFSAERPKGSFSTLEIQRTEQGDSAMYLCASSLQGTQETQYFGPGTRLLVL.

The chain recombines TRBV5-4 with TRBJ1-5; tentative D call: TRBD1 (6 bases). This CDR3 is 14 amino acids long. CDR1 and CDR2 (germline): SGHNT, YYREEE (reference sequence). Trimming took off 4 bases at V and 3 bases at J, with 11 bases between the two ends. The CDR3, as DNA: TGTGCCAGCAGCAAGAGGGGGATCAATCAGCCCCAGCATTTT. Its protein product is CASSKRGINQPQHF.

The V and J genes are TRBV19 and TRBJ1-5; no firm D call. V was trimmed by 7 bases and J by 3 bases, leaving 10 bases between them. This CDR3 has 13 amino acids. The germline CDR1 and CDR2 sequences are LNHDA and SQIVND (reference sequence). CDR3 region: CASIFGFNQPQHF. CDR3 DNA sequence: TGTGCCAGTATCTTCGGGTTCAATCAGCCCCAGCATTTT.